The subject of this entry is one T cell receptor beta chain. Its antigen is undetermined. The V and J ends lost 6 bases and 7 bases, in that order; junction bases with no gene match: 14. CDR1 and CDR2 (germline): ENHRY, SYGVKD. The CDR3 loop spans 16 amino acids. Sequencing of TCR beta drew on CD8+ and CD4+ T cells from blood. Negative isolation was used for CD8+ and CD4+ T cells and FACS enrichment for TEMRA cells. Random hexamers were used to reverse transcribe roughly 0.45 to 1 ug of RNA. The authors amplified TCR beta CDR3 across 54 Vbeta and 13 Jbeta using immunoSEQ multiplex PCR. A single record per CDR3 protein comes from TCRdb applying MiXCR to the immunoSEQ multiplex PCR reads. The profile covers approximately 110,000 distinct CDR3 sequences, with 85% to 95% appearing a single time and 0.25% to 0.35% taken by the ten largest. This sample is part of a study of CD8 T cells in Susac syndrome. General study results and limits: The authors acknowledged that their TCR sequencing and HLA analysis involved a relatively small number of individuals.

The rearrangement joins TRBV10-3 to TRBJ2-1; 8 bases fit TRBD2. The TCR sequence derives from a human donor with multiple sclerosis. Sequencing was carried out using CD8+ T cells from PBMCs. The DNA of the CDR3 is TGTGCCATCAGAGATCTTGGGAGCGGGAGTACGAATGAGCAGTTCTTC. Encoded protein: CAIRDLGSGSTNEQFF.